The 9 T cell receptor beta chains given below trace back to one sample, sequenced in a study of T cell changes during pregnancy in multiple sclerosis. TCRdb's copy holds only in-frame clones and misses some; the assay was immunoSEQ multiplex PCR. The sample lists around 80,000 clones; about 92% were seen once. Sequencing was performed on peripheral blood, taken before pregnancy. The receptors shown here come from a female donor with multiple sclerosis, enrolled in a pregnancy study.

This clone was seen a single time. The V and J genes are TRBV29-1 and TRBJ2-5; weak D call: TRBD1 (5 bases). Per germline, CDR1 SQVTM and CDR2 ANQGSEA. Trimming stripped 6 bases from V and 2 bases from J, with 7 bases between. This CDR3 has 11 amino acids. The CDR3 nucleotides are TGCAGCGTCGGACAACAAGAGACCCAGTACTTC. Residues: CSVGQQETQYF. Full variable domain (remainder filled in from reference TRBV29-1 and TRBJ2-5): SAVISQKPSRDICQRGTSLTIQCQVDSQVTMMFWYRQQPGQSLTLIATANQGSEATYESGFVIDKFPISRPNLTFSTLTVSNMSPEDSSIYLCSVGQQETQYFGPGTRLLVL.

The gene calls are TRBV11-3 and TRBJ2-1; TRBD2 aligns across 9 bases. This CDR3 has 15 residues. V lost 2 bases, J lost 9 bases, and 8 bases stayed unmatched. CDR1 and CDR2 (germline): SGHNT, YENEEA. CDR3 in amino acids: CASSLSGRSGSEQFF. The CDR3 nucleotides read TGTGCCAGCAGCTTAAGCGGGAGGTCGGGGAGTGAGCAGTTCTTC.

V usage is TRBV6-1 and J usage is TRBJ1-4; TRBD1 matches 11 bases. The CDR3 spans 15 residues. Germline trimming cut 3 bases from V and 7 bases from J; bases unmatched to any gene: 4. The germline V gene encodes CDR1 MNHNS and CDR2 SASEGT. CDR3 in amino acids: CASSEGTGGGEKLFF. As DNA, the CDR3 is TGTGCCAGCAGTGAGGGGACAGGGGGAGGTGAAAAACTGTTTTTT.

The chain employs TRBV5-4 and TRBJ1-1; 9 bases fit TRBD1. The CDR3 is made up of 17 amino acids. The germline CDR1 and CDR2 sequences are SGHNT and YYREEE (reference sequence). With V trimmed by 4 bases and J by 0 bases, 10 bases remained unmatched. The CDR3: CASSLLGQGRVNTEAFF. CDR3 in DNA: TGTGCCAGCAGCCTACTGGGACAGGGTAGAGTGAACACTGAAGCTTTCTTT.

The chain carries TRBV10-3 and TRBJ2-3, with D possibly being TRBD1 (6 bases). Germline V gene data show CDR1 as ENHRY and CDR2 as SYGVKD. There are 14 residues in the CDR3. The V gene lost 6 bases and the J gene lost 3 bases, with 13 bases spanning the gap. The CDR3 sequence is CAISFSGTTDTQYF. The CDR3 region has the DNA TGTGCCATCAGCTTTTCCGGGACAACAGATACGCAGTATTTT.

This chain's CDR3 is CASNSGLGETQYF. CDR3 DNA: TGTGCCAGCAACTCCGGGTTGGGAGAGACCCAGTACTTC. The rearrangement joins TRBV9 to TRBJ2-5; D is unclear. V was trimmed by 6 bases and J by 4 bases, leaving 13 bases between them. Germline V gene data show CDR1 as SGDLS and CDR2 as YYNGEE. CDR3 length: 13 residues.

This chain joins TRBV11-2 and TRBJ2-3; 16 bases match TRBD2. There are 17 residues in the CDR3. V shed 5 bases and J 5 bases; nucleotides not matched to a gene: 7. Germline CDR1 reads SGHAT; CDR2 reads FQNNGV. CDR3 amino acids: CASSLGLAGGYVDTQYF. The CDR3 DNA is TGTGCCAGCAGCCTGGGACTAGCGGGGGGGTACGTAGATACGCAGTATTTT.

The V call is TRBV29-1, the J call TRBJ1-1, with D perhaps matching TRBD1 (6 bases). V was clipped by 3 bases and J by 4 bases, with 12 bases between them. Germline V lookup: CDR1 SQVTM, CDR2 ANQGSEA. The CDR3 is 13 amino acids. The CDR3 loop reads CSVENRAGTEAFF. CDR3 DNA sequence: TGCAGCGTTGAGAACAGGGCAGGCACTGAAGCTTTCTTT.

V gene TRBV28 combines with J gene TRBJ1-3; TRBD1 matches 8 bases. Germline V lookup: CDR1 MDHEN, CDR2 SYDVKM. V was pared by 7 bases and J by 3 bases, with 14 bases of the junction left unmatched. The CDR3 extends over 17 amino acids. CDR3: CASTPLLAGGIGNTIYF. In DNA form, the CDR3 reads TGTGCCAGCACTCCTCTCCTGGCAGGGGGCATTGGAAACACCATATATTTT.